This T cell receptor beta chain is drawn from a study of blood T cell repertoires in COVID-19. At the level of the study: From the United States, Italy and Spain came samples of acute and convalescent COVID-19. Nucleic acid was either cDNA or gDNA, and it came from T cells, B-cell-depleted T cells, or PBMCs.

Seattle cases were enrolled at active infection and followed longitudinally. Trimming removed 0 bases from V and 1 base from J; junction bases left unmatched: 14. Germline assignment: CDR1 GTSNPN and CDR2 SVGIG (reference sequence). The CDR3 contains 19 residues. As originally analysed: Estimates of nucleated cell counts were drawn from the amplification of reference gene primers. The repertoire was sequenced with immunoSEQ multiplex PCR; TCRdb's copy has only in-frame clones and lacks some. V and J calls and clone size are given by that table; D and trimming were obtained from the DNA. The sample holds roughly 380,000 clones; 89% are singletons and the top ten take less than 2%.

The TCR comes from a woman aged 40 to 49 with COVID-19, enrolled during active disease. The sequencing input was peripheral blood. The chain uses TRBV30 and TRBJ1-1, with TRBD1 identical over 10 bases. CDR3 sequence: CAWSVRLGTGALRNTEAFF. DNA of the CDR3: TGTGCCTGGAGTGTACGTCTTGGGACAGGGGCGTTAAGGAACACTGAAGCTTTCTTT.